This TCR beta chain was obtained from a study of blood T cell repertoires in COVID-19. Overall study context: Spain, Italy and the United States supplied samples that represented acute and convalescent COVID-19. Nucleic acid was either cDNA or gDNA, and it came from T cells, B-cell-depleted T cells, or PBMCs.

In the authors' methods: Amplification of reference gene primers was used by the study to estimate nucleated cell counts. TCRdb's table, derived via immunoSEQ multiplex PCR, lists solely in-frame clones and lacks some. The V and J calls and clone size are taken from that table; D and trimming were inferred from the DNA. The sample has about 100,000 clones, approximately 81% seen once. CDR3 length equals 13 residues. Germline lookup yields CDR1 SGHVS and CDR2 FNYEAQ. V lost 0 bases, J lost 5 bases, and 5 bases lay in between. The rearrangement joins TRBV7-6 to TRBJ1-5, with D uncertain. The receptor comes from a human donor in a cohort sampled during active COVID-19. Sequenced sample: peripheral blood. The CDR3 protein is CASSLARDQPQHF. The CDR3, as DNA: TGTGCCAGCAGCTTAGCGCGGGATCAGCCCCAGCATTTT.